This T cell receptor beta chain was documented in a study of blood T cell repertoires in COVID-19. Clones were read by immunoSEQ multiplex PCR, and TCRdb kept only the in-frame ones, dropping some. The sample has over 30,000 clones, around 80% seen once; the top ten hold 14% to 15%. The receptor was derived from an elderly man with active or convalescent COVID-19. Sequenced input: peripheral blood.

For the CDR3, the DNA is TGTGCCAGCAGCTTAAACCCTCCCGGTGCTGGCTGGGCCAATGAGCAGTTCTTC. It encodes CASSLNPPGAGWANEQFF. This sequence joins TRBV7-3 and TRBJ2-1; no firm D call. V shed 1 base and J shed 6 bases, with 22 bases lying between them. CDR1 is SGHTA and CDR2 is FQGTGA in the germline V gene. The length of the CDR3 is 18 residues.